This TCR beta chain was captured by sequencing in a study of shared clonotypes between healthy human individuals. Naive CD8 cells were CD45RO-negative, positively selected for CCR7, excluding terminally differentiated effector memory CD45RA+ cells. The repertoire was sequenced with immunoSEQ multiplex PCR; TCRdb's copy has only in-frame clones and lacks some. The data show hundreds of thousands of clones, roughly 95% seen once. V shed 9 bases and J shed 6 bases, with 14 bases lying between them. Per germline, CDR1 SNHLY and CDR2 FYNNEI. This CDR3 spans 12 amino acids. The source material was naive CD8+ T cells sorted from blood. The rearrangement links TRBV2 to TRBJ2-5, with D possibly being TRBD2 (6 bases). This sequence was found in a young woman in good health. The CDR3 nucleotides read TGTGCCAGTGTCGGGAGTTGGAAGACCCAGTACTTC. Amino acid sequence: CASVGSWKTQYF.